Each of the 16 T cell receptor beta chains below was sequenced from the same sample in a study of shared clonotypes between healthy human individuals. The repertoire was sequenced with immunoSEQ multiplex PCR; TCRdb's copy has only in-frame clones and lacks some. Here the sample spans under 1,100,000 clones, around 78% being singletons. What was sequenced was memory CD4+ T cells from PBMCs. Subset: CD45RA-negative fraction. These receptors were obtained from a man between 18 and 35 years old in good health. Some clones in this sample may be carry-over from other donors' samples.

The J gene is TRBJ1-1, the V gene TRBV28; D possibly corresponds to TRBD1 (6 bases). Per germline, CDR1 MDHEN and CDR2 SYDVKM. The CDR3 runs 12 residues. V shed 5 bases and J shed 7 bases, with 11 bases lying between them. The CDR3 region has the DNA TGTGCCAGCAGTCATCCGGGACATGAAGCTTTCTTT. Amino acids: CASSHPGHEAFF.

This clone was counted a few times. The CDR3 DNA sequence: TGCGCCAGCAGCCCCCTAGGGGGACCCCTAACAGATACGCAGTATTTT. It is translated as CASSPLGGPLTDTQYF. The chain recombines TRBV4-1 with TRBJ2-3, with D maybe TRBD1 (6 bases). The CDR3 is made up of 16 amino acids. V was pared by 4 bases and J by 3 bases, with 17 bases between. Germline V lookup: CDR1 MGHRA, CDR2 YSYEKL.

The sample holds one count of this clone. Other DNA sequences of this sample code for an identical CDR3. The J gene is TRBJ1-1, the V gene TRBV29-1, with 7 bases that match TRBD1. Trimming removed 4 bases from V and 4 bases from J; junction bases left unmatched: 9. Germline CDR1 SQVTM, CDR2 ANQGSEA. CDR3 size: 14 residues. CDR3 loop: CSVVRGGAGTEAFF. The CDR3 bases are TGCAGCGTTGTCAGGGGGGGCGCGGGCACTGAAGCTTTCTTT.

This sequence joins TRBV29-1 and TRBJ2-1; weak D call: TRBD1 (6 bases). The CDR3 is 14 amino acids. Germline values: CDR1 SQVTM, CDR2 ANQGSEA. The V end was cut by 4 bases, the J end by 4 bases, with 14 bases between. For the CDR3, the DNA is TGCAGCGTTGTAAGGGACAATATTTACAATGAGCAGTTCTTC. It codes for CSVVRDNIYNEQFF.

J is TRBJ2-1 and V is TRBV29-1; 9 nucleotides agree with TRBD2. Germline V CDR1 and CDR2: SQVTM, ANQGSEA. J was trimmed by 4 bases and V by 6 bases; bases with no gene match: 10. This CDR3 region has 15 residues. CDR3 amino acids: CSVRRLAATYNEQFF. DNA for the CDR3: TGCAGCGTGCGCCGACTAGCGGCTACTTACAATGAGCAGTTCTTC.

V is TRBV27 and J is TRBJ1-2, with 7 bases aligning to TRBD1. V lost 8 bases and J lost 8; bases outside the gene matches: 8. CDR3 length equals 12 residues. Looked up from germline, CDR1 is MNHEY and CDR2 is SMNVEV (reference sequence). In DNA form, the CDR3 reads TGTGCCAGCCAGACAGGGAATCGAGGCTACACCTTC. Its protein is CASQTGNRGYTF.

This chain joins TRBV28 and TRBJ2-7, with 14 bases identical to TRBD2. The V and J ends lost 4 bases and 3 bases, in that order; junction bases with no gene match: 11. Germline V lookup: CDR1 MDHEN, CDR2 SYDVKM. This CDR3 region has 18 residues. The CDR3 nucleotides are TGTGCCAGCAGTTCCACGACCGGGACTAGCGGGAGTATCTACGAGCAGTACTTC. Amino acid sequence: CASSSTTGTSGSIYEQYF.

The CDR3 DNA is TGTGCTAGTGGTTTGGGGACAGGGGGCATCCAAGAGACCCAGTACTTC. This codes for CASGLGTGGIQETQYF. The rearrangement joins TRBV12-5 to TRBJ2-5; 11 nucleotides line up with TRBD1. Trimming took 1 base from V and 1 from J; bases not matched to a gene: 2. The CDR3 is 16 amino acids. The germline V gene encodes CDR1 LGHNT and CDR2 FRNRAP.

This clone appeared a single time. The rearrangement joins TRBV7-9 to TRBJ1-4, with D possibly matching TRBD1 (6 bases). The CDR3 covers 18 residues. CDR1 and CDR2 from the germline V gene are SEHNR and FQNEAQ (reference sequence). V was cut by 5 bases and J by 0 bases, with 19 bases left in between. In DNA, the CDR3 is TGTGCCAGCAGCCTTCTGGTGGGGGCGGACTCAACTAATGAAAAACTGTTTTTT. Its translation: CASSLLVGADSTNEKLFF.

Only a few counts were recorded for this clone. The V call is TRBV11-2, the J call TRBJ2-1; D uncertain. V was pared by 4 bases and J by 3 bases, with 13 bases between. This CDR3 comprises 15 residues. Germline V gene lookup returns CDR1 SGHAT and CDR2 FQNNGV. CDR3 sequence: CASSSPSQFYNEQFF. CDR3 DNA sequence: TGTGCCAGCAGCTCCCCCAGCCAGTTCTACAATGAGCAGTTCTTC.

V usage is TRBV28 and J usage is TRBJ1-2, with D perhaps TRBD1 (6 bases). The length of the CDR3 is 15 residues. V was pared by 6 bases and J by 0 bases, with 14 bases between. Per germline, CDR1 MDHEN and CDR2 SYDVKM. This CDR3 reads CASRPQGSPNYGYTF. CDR3 nucleotide sequence: TGTGCCAGCAGACCCCAGGGGTCCCCTAACTATGGCTACACCTTC.

The chain recombines TRBV7-9 with TRBJ2-3; the D is unclear. Germline values: CDR1 SEHNR, CDR2 FQNEAQ (reference sequence). Deletions cut 1 base from V and 2 bases from J, with 7 bases between. This CDR3 has 14 residues. CDR3 in DNA: TGTGCCAGCAGCTTAGGAGCATACACAGATACGCAGTATTTT. Protein: CASSLGAYTDTQYF.

This clone was detected only a few times. V is TRBV9 and J is TRBJ2-2, with TRBD1 matching over 7 bases. CDR1 is SGDLS and CDR2 is YYNGEE in the germline V gene. V was pared by 3 bases and J by 0 bases, with 5 bases of the junction left unmatched. The CDR3 has 16 residues. The CDR3 nucleotides read TGTGCCAGCAGCGCCCGACAGGGCACGAACACCGGGGAGCTGTTTTTT. Translated: CASSARQGTNTGELFF.

The chain links TRBV27 to TRBJ1-5; perhaps TRBD1 as D (5 bases). The CDR3 is made up of 13 amino acids. CDR1 is MNHEY and CDR2 is SMNVEV in the germline V gene (reference sequence). V lost 8 bases and J 2 bases, leaving 10 bases between the germline ends. The chain's CDR3 is CASGRDGNQPQHF. The CDR3, as DNA: TGTGCCAGCGGCAGGGATGGCAATCAGCCCCAGCATTTT.

Points on this clone: A read error may account for a junction end that differs from germline. The chain couples TRBV27 to TRBJ1-2; TRBD1 might be the D (6 bases). The CDR3 loop spans 16 amino acids. The V gene's germline CDR1 is MNHEY and CDR2 SMNVEV (reference sequence). This CDR3 reads CDSSLGPQDSLHGYTF. The CDR3 region has the DNA TGTGACAGCAGTTTGGGGCCCCAGGACAGCCTCCATGGCTACACCTTC.

This clone was detected a few times. The chain employs TRBV29-1 and TRBJ1-1, with a weak D call TRBD1 (6 bases). Germline V gene sequence: CDR1 SQVTM, CDR2 ANQGSEA. The CDR3 length is 12 residues. Trimming removed 6 bases at V and 4 bases at J, with 12 bases between. CDR3 DNA sequence: TGCAGCGTGGGGGGCGCCGGCACTGAAGCTTTCTTT. Translated: CSVGGAGTEAFF.